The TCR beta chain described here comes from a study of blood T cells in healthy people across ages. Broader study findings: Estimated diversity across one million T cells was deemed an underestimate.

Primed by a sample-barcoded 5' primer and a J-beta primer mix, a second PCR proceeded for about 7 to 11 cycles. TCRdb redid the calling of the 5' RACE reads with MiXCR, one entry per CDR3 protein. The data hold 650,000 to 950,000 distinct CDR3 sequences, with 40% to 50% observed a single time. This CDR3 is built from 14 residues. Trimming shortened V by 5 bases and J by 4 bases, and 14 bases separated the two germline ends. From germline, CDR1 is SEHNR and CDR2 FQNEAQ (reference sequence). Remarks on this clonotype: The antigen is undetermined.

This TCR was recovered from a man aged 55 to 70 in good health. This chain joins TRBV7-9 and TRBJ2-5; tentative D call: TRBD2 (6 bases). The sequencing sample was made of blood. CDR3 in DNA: TGTGCCAGCAGCCTCCGCGGGGCCCCAGAGACCCAGTACTTC. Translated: CASSLRGAPETQYF.